This T cell receptor (beta chain) was identified in a study of response to subunit inactivated influenza vaccine. Whole-study findings and limits: Researchers suggested that each seasonal influenza vaccination recruits few new T cells.

This clonotype was picked up many times. What it binds is unknown. TCRdb passed the RT-PCR reads through MiXCR, listing each CDR3 protein once. The data show some 850,000 distinct CDR3 sequences, approximately 18% seen once. Sequenced material: PBMCs from blood, taken about 5 days after vaccination. The receptor was isolated from a man in his fifties who received an inactivated influenza vaccine.

The CDR3 is CASSLESPGYNEQFF. DNA of the CDR3: TGTGCCAGCAGCTTAGAATCACCTGGATACAATGAGCAGTTCTTC. The chain carries TRBV11-3 and TRBJ2-1; no clear D. V lost 0 bases, J lost 4 bases, and 10 bases lay in between. Germline V lookup: CDR1 SGHNT, CDR2 YENEEA. The CDR3 spans 15 residues.